Described below is a single T cell receptor (beta chain) sequence and its context. Its antigen is not identified. The conserved final phenylalanine or tryptophan is absent from the CDR3, which likely points to a read error. This sample's RNA came from whole unsorted tissue. This non-tumor lung sample came from over 3 cm beyond the tumor edge. These data originate in a study of tumor and adjacent non-tumor tissue in lung cancer. General study points: In normal lung, the top 100 clones were significantly more dominant than in tumor.

Germline trimming cut 8 bases from V and 1 base from J; bases unmatched to any gene: 13. CDR3 length equals 15 residues. Germline values: CDR1 DFQATT, CDR2 SNEGSKA (reference sequence). TCRbeta libraries were built with three rounds of nested PCR, modified from ARM-PCR. TCRdb analysed the multiplex PCR reads with MiXCR anew, one entry per CDR3 protein. The sample carries approximately 100,000 distinct CDR3 sequences, about 60% recorded once. This clonotype originated in a man aged 25-45 years with non-small cell lung cancer. The rearrangement links TRBV20-1 to TRBJ1-1; 7 bases are shared with TRBD1. Source material: distant non-tumor lung tissue. CDR3 sequence reads: CSTIPTQGPNTEAFY. CDR3 in DNA: TGCAGTACTATCCCCACACAGGGGCCGAACACTGAAGCTTTCTAT.